The rows below give T cell receptor beta chains drawn from one sample of a study of Siglec-9 on CD8 T cells in melanoma. Profiling relied on immunoSEQ multiplex PCR, and the TCRdb table lists in-frame clones only, not all of them. The table has 36,000 or so clones, 84% seen once; the top ten hold approximately 1.8%. The specimen sequenced was Siglec-9- CD8+ T cells sorted from blood. The source is a human donor in good health. Both conserved end residues are part of each CDR3. Each record gives: V gene, clone size, J gene, D gene, CDR3 DNA, CDR3 protein. A D gene is named only where the DNA matches it firmly. Rows may omit the clone size; those that give it use once, few, many or a size class.

TRBV27,.,TRBJ2-1,TRBD2,TGTGCCAGCAGTTTTAGCGGGGGGGGGCTCAATGAGCAGTTCTTC,CASSFSGGGLNEQFF
TRBV4-1,.,TRBJ2-7,TRBD2,TGCGCCAGCAGCCAAGTTGTATCCGGGAGGTCCTACGAGCAGTACTTC,CASSQVVSGRSYEQYF
TRBV25-1,few,TRBJ2-1,TRBD1,TGTGCCAGCAGTGAGGGTTCGACAGGGGGTTGGGAGCAGTTCTTC,CASSEGSTGGWEQFF
TRBV15,.,TRBJ2-7,.,TGTGCCACCAGCAGACTCGACAGTTACGAGCAGTACTTC,CATSRLDSYEQYF
TRBV5-1,.,TRBJ1-2,.,TGCGCCAGCAGCTTGGGCCAGGGGACTAACTATGGCTACACCTTC,CASSLGQGTNYGYTF
TRBV15,.,TRBJ2-5,TRBD2,TGTGCCACCAGCAGACGACTAGCGGGTAATAAAGAGACCCAGTACTTC,CATSRRLAGNKETQYF
TRBV6-5,.,TRBJ2-1,TRBD2,TGTGCCAGCAGTTACCTCAGCGGGAGGTCCAATGAGCAGTTCTTC,CASSYLSGRSNEQFF
TRBV27,.,TRBJ2-7,TRBD1,TGTGCCAGCAGCGAGGGCGAGGACAGGGCCACCTACGAGCAGTACTTC,CASSEGEDRATYEQYF
TRBV9,.,TRBJ2-1,.,TGTGCCAGCAGCGTAGCCGGGGGCTCCTACAATGAGCAGTTCTTC,CASSVAGGSYNEQFF
TRBV9,.,TRBJ1-5,.,TGTGCCAGCAGCGTAGGGGGAGGACGTCAGCCCCAGCATTTT,CASSVGGGRQPQHF
TRBV20-1,.,TRBJ1-2,.,TGCAGTGCTAGAGATCTCGATGGCTACACCTTC,CSARDLDGYTF
TRBV2,once,TRBJ2-1,.,TGTGCCACCAGGGTTGGGCCACTGAGCTCCTACAATGAGCAGTTCTTC,CATRVGPLSSYNEQFF
TRBV6-1,.,TRBJ2-1,TRBD2,TGTGCCAGCAGTGAAGTGGTAGCGGGGGTTAATGAGCAGTTCTTC,CASSEVVAGVNEQFF
TRBV9,once,TRBJ1-2,TRBD1,TGTGCCAGCAGCATGGGACAGGCGTATGGCTACACCTTC,CASSMGQAYGYTF
TRBV27,once,TRBJ2-3,.,TGTGCCAGCAGTTTACGCGTAGGTCTCACAGATACGCAGTATTTT,CASSLRVGLTDTQYF
TRBV5-1,.,TRBJ2-1,TRBD1,TGCGCCAGCAGCTCGTACTCAGGACAGGGGCCTTACAATGAGCAGTTCTTC,CASSSYSGQGPYNEQFF
TRBV7-6,.,TRBJ1-6,.,TGTGCCAGCAGCTTAGGTCAGGGTAATCCACCCCTCCACTTT,CASSLGQGNPPLHF
TRBV5-1,.,TRBJ1-1,TRBD1,TGCGCCAGCAGACCCCTGAGGGGACAGGGGCGTTTGGGAACTGAAGCTTTCTTT,CASRPLRGQGRLGTEAFF
TRBV6-5,few,TRBJ1-2,TRBD1,TGTGCCAGCGGGACAGGGTACTATGGCTACACCTTC,CASGTGYYGYTF
TRBV7-8,.,TRBJ2-7,.,TGTGCCAGCAGCCCCGGGACTTCCCCCTACGAGCAGTACTTC,CASSPGTSPYEQYF
TRBV7-6,.,TRBJ2-3,TRBD2,TGTGCCAGCAGCTCAATGACTAGCGGGAGGTCAGATACGCAGTATTTT,CASSSMTSGRSDTQYF
TRBV7-9,.,TRBJ2-1,TRBD2,TGTGCCAGCAGCTTAGAGGCGGGAGGGACCTACAATGAGCAGTTCTTC,CASSLEAGGTYNEQFF
TRBV5-8,.,TRBJ2-4,.,TGTGCCAGCAGCCCGTGGGACGTCGGTGGATTAGACATTCAGTACTTC,CASSPWDVGGLDIQYF
TRBV30,.,TRBJ1-2,.,TGTGCCTGGAGTGCCACAGGGAACTATGGCTACACCTTC,CAWSATGNYGYTF
TRBV6-4,once,TRBJ2-2,TRBD1,TGTGCCAGCAGTGCCGTGACAGGGGGTGCCGGGGAGCTGTTTTTT,CASSAVTGGAGELFF
TRBV29-1,.,TRBJ2-7,TRBD2,TGCAGCGTGGAAGAAGGAGGCCCGACTAGCGGGGACCCCTACGAGCAGTACTTC,CSVEEGGPTSGDPYEQYF
TRBV5-5,.,TRBJ2-1,.,TGTGCCAGCAGCTTGAGTGATTGGAATGAGCAGTTCTTC,CASSLSDWNEQFF
TRBV29-1,.,TRBJ2-1,TRBD1,TGCAGCGTCGACCAAGGTGGGACAGGGGCCCACAATGAGCAGTTCTTC,CSVDQGGTGAHNEQFF
TRBV27,.,TRBJ1-3,.,TGTGCCAGCAGTTTATCAGGCCTTGGAAACACCATATATTTT,CASSLSGLGNTIYF
TRBV11-2,once,TRBJ2-2,.,TGTGCCAGCAGCCCCCCCCACAGGGGGGGGAACACCGGGGAGCTGTTTTTT,CASSPPHRGGNTGELFF
TRBV5-1,.,TRBJ2-1,TRBD1,TGCGCCAGCAGCTTTTGGTCAGGGGGCTTGTACAATGAGCAGTTCTTC,CASSFWSGGLYNEQFF
TRBV10-1,.,TRBJ2-7,.,TGCGCCAGCAGTGAGTCAGCCCAGGGGAGTACCGAGCAGTACTTC,CASSESAQGSTEQYF
TRBV11-1,.,TRBJ2-3,.,TGTGCCAGCAGCTTCAGGGAGACCGATACGCAGTATTTT,CASSFRETDTQYF
TRBV10-3,.,TRBJ2-6,.,TGTGCCATCAGTGAAGACGGGAGCTCTGGGGCCAACGTCCTGACTTTC,CAISEDGSSGANVLTF
TRBV7-3,once,TRBJ2-3,TRBD2,TGTGCCAGCAGCTTGGGACTAGCGGGGGGCCCTCTCACAGATACGCAGTATTTT,CASSLGLAGGPLTDTQYF
TRBV21-1,few,TRBJ1-1,.,TGTGCCAGCAGCAAGGTTATGAACACTGAAGCTTTCTTT,CASSKVMNTEAFF
TRBV11-2,.,TRBJ2-7,.,TGTGCCAGCAGCCCCCCCGCTAGCTGGTACGAGCAGTACTTC,CASSPPASWYEQYF
TRBV11-3,.,TRBJ1-1,.,TGTGCCAGCAGCTTAGATTTTTGGGCAGGGCTGAACACTGAAGCTTTCTTT,CASSLDFWAGLNTEAFF
TRBV6-6,.,TRBJ1-5,.,TGTGCCAGCAAGACGGAAAATCAGCCCCAGCATTTT,CASKTENQPQHF
TRBV5-4,.,TRBJ2-7,.,TGTGCCAGCAGCTTGGAATCTAGGTACGAGCAGTACTTC,CASSLESRYEQYF
TRBV2,.,TRBJ1-2,.,TGTGCCAGCAGTGAAGCGCTTTGGAGGAGCGAGGATGGCTACACCTTC,CASSEALWRSEDGYTF
TRBV4-1,once,TRBJ2-5,.,TGCGCCAGCAGGAGCCGGGACACTAACAGAGGGGAGACCCAGTACTTC,CASRSRDTNRGETQYF
TRBV27,once,TRBJ2-6,.,TGTGCCAGCGGAGTTTGGGGGGCGCGTGGGGCCAACGTCCTGACTTTC,CASGVWGARGANVLTF
TRBV5-1,.,TRBJ2-7,TRBD2,TGCGCCAGCCGACTAGCGGGAGGCTCCTACGAGCAGTACTTC,CASRLAGGSYEQYF
TRBV5-1,.,TRBJ2-3,TRBD1,TGCGCCAGCAGCTTGGCCCCGACAGGGGACGTAGATACGCAGTATTTT,CASSLAPTGDVDTQYF
TRBV19,.,TRBJ1-5,TRBD1,TGTGCCAGTAGTAGGGGCCGGGACAGGCCTTTAGCTAGCAATCAGCCCCAGCATTTT,CASSRGRDRPLASNQPQHF
TRBV6-6,few,TRBJ1-1,.,TGTGCCAGCAGGGTAGGATCGAACACTGAAGCTTTCTTT,CASRVGSNTEAFF
TRBV10-2,.,TRBJ2-2,.,TGCGCCAGCAGTGAGGGGTCCCTAATGGCCGGGGAGCTGTTTTTT,CASSEGSLMAGELFF